Shown below are 7 T cell receptor beta chains from a single sample sequenced in a study of OX40 agonist ivuxolimab in advanced cancers. Here immunoSEQ multiplex PCR was the method, and the copy in TCRdb shows in-frame clones only, minus some. The sample has roughly 80,000 clones; about 93% are singletons. The specimen was CD4+ or CD8+ T cells sorted from blood, collected in a trial of the OX40 agonist ivuxolimab. These receptors were collected from an adult with an advanced solid tumor such as melanoma, head and neck, liver or kidney cancer.

The V and J genes are TRBV29-1 and TRBJ2-1; a weak D match, TRBD2 (6 bases). Germline values: CDR1 SQVTM, CDR2 ANQGSEA. Trimming stripped 0 bases from V and 3 bases from J, with 12 bases between. The CDR3 consists of 15 residues. The CDR3 region is CSVEDRLASYNEQFF. As DNA, the CDR3 is TGCAGCGTTGAAGATCGGCTAGCGAGCTACAATGAGCAGTTCTTC.

The chain carries TRBV28 and TRBJ1-5; possible D gene TRBD1, 6 bases. The V end was cut by 5 bases, the J end by 7 bases, with 18 bases between. The CDR3 is 15 residues long. The germline V gene encodes CDR1 MDHEN and CDR2 SYDVKM. CDR3 sequence reads: CASSTPGGDKQPQHF. Here the CDR3 DNA reads TGTGCCAGCAGTACCCCGGGGGGGGACAAACAGCCCCAGCATTTT.

V usage is TRBV27 and J usage is TRBJ1-2; weak D call: TRBD1 (6 bases). Germline CDR1 MNHEY, CDR2 SMNVEV (reference sequence). The CDR3 runs to 15 residues. With 3 bases removed from V and 6 bases from J, the gap between germline ends came to 17 bases. CDR3 DNA sequence: TGTGCCAGCAGTTTGGGTCCCCGGGGGCTGAATGGCTACACCTTC. It is translated as CASSLGPRGLNGYTF.

The rearrangement uses TRBV6-5 and TRBJ2-7; the D call may be TRBD1 or TRBD2 (5 bases each). This CDR3 contains 16 residues. Germline CDR1 reads MNHEY; CDR2 reads SVGAGI. V shed 4 bases and J shed 3 bases, with 19 bases lying between them. The CDR3 sequence is CASSSYGTEGGYEQYF. The CDR3 nucleotides are TGTGCCAGCAGTTCCTATGGGACGGAAGGAGGCTACGAGCAGTACTTC.

The gene calls are TRBV25-1 and TRBJ2-7; 8 nucleotides line up with TRBD1. The CDR3 is 14 residues long. CDR1 is MGHDK and CDR2 is SYGVNS in the germline V gene. Trimming removed 4 bases from V and 2 bases from J; junction bases left unmatched: 4. CDR3 sequence reads: CASSGRQGPYEQYF. CDR3 bases: TGTGCCAGCAGTGGCCGACAGGGGCCCTACGAGCAGTACTTC.

The rearrangement joins TRBV6-6 to TRBJ1-2; no reliable D call. The germline CDR1 and CDR2 sequences are MNHNY and SVGAGI (reference sequence). Between the trimmed V and J ends, which lost 1 base and 2 bases, there was a span of 11 bases. The CDR3 has 15 residues. As DNA, the CDR3 is TGTGCCAGCAGTTACTTTCGGCAGGAGAACTATGGCTACACCTTC. Translating gives CASSYFRQENYGYTF.

The rearrangement links TRBV19 to TRBJ2-1; TRBD2 matches at 9 bases. The CDR3 contains 14 residues. Trimming at V came to 9 bases and at J to 4 bases, leaving 7 bases not matched to a gene. Germline CDR1 is LNHDA and CDR2 is SQIVND (reference sequence). The CDR3 protein is CASKIAGAYNEQFF. In DNA form, the CDR3 reads TGTGCCAGCAAGATAGCGGGAGCGTACAATGAGCAGTTCTTC.